This T cell receptor (beta chain) is from a study of OX40 agonist ivuxolimab in advanced cancers. Across the whole study: Every 2 weeks, ivuxolimab was infused into the patients intravenously at between 0.01 and 10 mg/kg. Partial responses were seen in three patients, one with hepatocellular carcinoma and two with cutaneous melanoma.

Germline CDR1 SEHNR, CDR2 FQNEAQ (reference sequence). The CDR3 loop spans 15 amino acids. V was cut by 6 bases and J by 0 bases, with 13 bases left in between. Using immunoSEQ multiplex PCR, the repertoire was profiled, and TCRdb retains in-frame clones only, with some absent. Among approximately 58,000 clones listed, 70% to 90% were seen once. This sample comprised CD4+ or CD8+ T cells sorted from blood, obtained in a trial of the OX40 agonist ivuxolimab. This TCR was sampled from an adult with an advanced solid tumor such as melanoma, head and neck, liver or kidney cancer. The V call is TRBV7-9, the J call TRBJ2-3; maybe TRBD2 (5 bases). The DNA for the CDR3 is TGTGCCAGCAGACCTCTGCGAGGGAGCACAGATACGCAGTATTTT. This gives the protein CASRPLRGSTDTQYF.